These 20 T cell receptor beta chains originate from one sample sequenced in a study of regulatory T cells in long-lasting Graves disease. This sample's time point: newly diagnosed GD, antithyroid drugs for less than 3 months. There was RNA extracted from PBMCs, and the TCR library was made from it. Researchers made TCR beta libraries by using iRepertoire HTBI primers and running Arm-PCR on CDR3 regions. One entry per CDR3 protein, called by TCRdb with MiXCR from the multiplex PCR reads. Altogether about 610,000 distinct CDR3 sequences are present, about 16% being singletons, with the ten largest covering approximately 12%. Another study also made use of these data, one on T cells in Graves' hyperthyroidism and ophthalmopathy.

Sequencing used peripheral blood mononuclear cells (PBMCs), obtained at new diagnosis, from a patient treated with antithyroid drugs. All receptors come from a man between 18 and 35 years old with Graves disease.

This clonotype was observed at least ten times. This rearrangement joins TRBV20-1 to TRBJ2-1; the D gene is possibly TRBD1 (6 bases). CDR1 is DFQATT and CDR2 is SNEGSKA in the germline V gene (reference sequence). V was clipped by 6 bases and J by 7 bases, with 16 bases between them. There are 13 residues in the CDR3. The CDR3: CSARSPTGNEQFF. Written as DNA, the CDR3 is TGCAGTGCCCGATCCCCAACAGGGAATGAGCAGTTCTTC.

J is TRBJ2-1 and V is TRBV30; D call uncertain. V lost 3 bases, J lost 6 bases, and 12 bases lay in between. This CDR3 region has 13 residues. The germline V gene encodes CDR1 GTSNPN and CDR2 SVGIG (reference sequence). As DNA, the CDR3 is TGTGCCTGGAGCGTCTATAGGGCCAATGAGCAGTTCTTC. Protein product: CAWSVYRANEQFF.

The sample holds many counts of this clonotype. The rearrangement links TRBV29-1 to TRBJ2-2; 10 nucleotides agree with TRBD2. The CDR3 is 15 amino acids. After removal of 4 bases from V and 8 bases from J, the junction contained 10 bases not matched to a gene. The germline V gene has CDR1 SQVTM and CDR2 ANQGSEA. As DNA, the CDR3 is TGCAGCGTTGCGTCCGAGCGGGAGGGCATAGGGGAGCTGTTTTTT. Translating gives CSVASEREGIGELFF.

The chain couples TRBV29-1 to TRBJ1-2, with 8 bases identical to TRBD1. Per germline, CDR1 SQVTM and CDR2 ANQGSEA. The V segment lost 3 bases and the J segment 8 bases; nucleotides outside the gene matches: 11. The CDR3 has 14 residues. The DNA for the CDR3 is TGCAGCGTTGACCCCTTGACAGGGGCCAGCGGCTACACCTTC. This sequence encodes CSVDPLTGASGYTF.

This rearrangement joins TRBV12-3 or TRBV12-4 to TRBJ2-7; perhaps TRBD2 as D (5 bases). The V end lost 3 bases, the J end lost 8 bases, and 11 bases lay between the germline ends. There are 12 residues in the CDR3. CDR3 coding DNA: TGTGCCAGCAGTTTGGGTGGGGAGAAGCAGTACTTC. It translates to CASSLGGEKQYF.

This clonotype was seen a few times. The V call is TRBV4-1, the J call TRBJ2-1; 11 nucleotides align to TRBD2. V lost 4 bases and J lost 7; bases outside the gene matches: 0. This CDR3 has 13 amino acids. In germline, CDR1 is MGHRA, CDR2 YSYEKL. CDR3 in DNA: TGCGCCAGCAGCCGGACTAGCGGGAATGAGCAGTTCTTC. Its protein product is CASSRTSGNEQFF.

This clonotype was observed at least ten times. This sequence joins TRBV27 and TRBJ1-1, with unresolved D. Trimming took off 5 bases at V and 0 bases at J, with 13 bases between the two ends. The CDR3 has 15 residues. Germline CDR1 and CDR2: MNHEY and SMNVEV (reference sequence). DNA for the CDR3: TGTGCCAGCAGTACCCTACAGTCGTTGAACACTGAAGCTTTCTTT. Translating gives CASSTLQSLNTEAFF.

CDR3 sequence: CASRHANEQFF. The CDR3 DNA follows: TGTGCCAGCAGACACGCAAATGAGCAGTTCTTC. The rearrangement joins TRBV6-1 to TRBJ2-1, with unresolved D. The CDR3 is 11 amino acids. The V gene lost 6 bases and the J gene lost 7 bases, with 7 bases spanning the gap. Germline CDR1 reads MNHNS; CDR2 reads SASEGT.

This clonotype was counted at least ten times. The CDR3: CASSRTSGRYMYEQYF. CDR3 in DNA: TGTGCCAGCAGCCGGACTAGCGGGAGGTATATGTACGAGCAGTACTTC. The rearrangement joins TRBV7-2 to TRBJ2-7, with 14 bases lining up with TRBD2. The CDR3 runs to 16 residues. J lost 4 bases, V lost 5 bases, and 7 bases had no gene match. The germline V gene has CDR1 SGHTA and CDR2 FQGNSA.

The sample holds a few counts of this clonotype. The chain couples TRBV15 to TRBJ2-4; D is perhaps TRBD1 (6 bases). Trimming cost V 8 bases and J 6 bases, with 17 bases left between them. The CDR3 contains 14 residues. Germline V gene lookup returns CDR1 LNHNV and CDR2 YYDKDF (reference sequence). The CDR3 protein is CATALGDMRNIQYF. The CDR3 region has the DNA TGTGCCACCGCCCTCGGGGACATGAGAAACATTCAGTACTTC.

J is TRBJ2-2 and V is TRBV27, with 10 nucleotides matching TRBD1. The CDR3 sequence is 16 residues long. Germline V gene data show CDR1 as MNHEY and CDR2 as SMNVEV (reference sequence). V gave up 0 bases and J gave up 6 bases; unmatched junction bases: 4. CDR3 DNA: TGTGCCAGCAGTTTATCGATGACAGGGGGCGCCGGGGAGCTGTTTTTT. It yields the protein CASSLSMTGGAGELFF.

The CDR3 sequence is CASSMGQGDHNEQFF. The CDR3 region has the DNA TGTGCCAGTAGTATGGGACAGGGAGACCACAATGAGCAGTTCTTC. The chain is built from TRBV19 and TRBJ2-1; 9 positions agree with TRBD1. From germline, CDR1 is LNHDA and CDR2 SQIVND (reference sequence). The CDR3 is made up of 15 amino acids. V was clipped by 3 bases and J by 5 bases; unmatched bases: 5.

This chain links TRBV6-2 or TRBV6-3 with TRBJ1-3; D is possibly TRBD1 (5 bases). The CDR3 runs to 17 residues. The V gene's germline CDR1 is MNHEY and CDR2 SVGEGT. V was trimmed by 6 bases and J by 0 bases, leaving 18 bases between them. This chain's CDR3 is CASSLTEPTLSGNTIYF. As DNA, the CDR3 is TGTGCCAGCAGCCTGACAGAGCCCACTCTCTCTGGAAACACCATATATTTT.

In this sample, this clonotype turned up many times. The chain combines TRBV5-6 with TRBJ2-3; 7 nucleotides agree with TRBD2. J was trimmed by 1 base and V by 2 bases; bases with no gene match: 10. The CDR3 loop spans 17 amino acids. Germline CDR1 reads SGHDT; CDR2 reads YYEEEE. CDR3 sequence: CASSFLSAGDGTDTQYF. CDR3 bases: TGTGCCAGCAGCTTCCTCTCTGCGGGAGACGGCACAGATACGCAGTATTTT.

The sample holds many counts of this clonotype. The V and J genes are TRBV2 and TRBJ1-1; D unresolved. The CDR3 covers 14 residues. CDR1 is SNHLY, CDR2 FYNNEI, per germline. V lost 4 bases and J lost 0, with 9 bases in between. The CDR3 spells CASSGGEMNTEAFF. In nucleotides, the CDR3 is TGTGCCAGCAGTGGCGGAGAAATGAACACTGAAGCTTTCTTT.

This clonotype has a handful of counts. The CDR3 reads CASSLGGVEQPQHF. Here the CDR3 DNA reads TGTGCCAGCAGCCTTGGGGGGGTGGAGCAGCCCCAGCATTTT. V and J are TRBV28 and TRBJ1-5, with D perhaps TRBD1 (5 bases). CDR1 and CDR2 (germline): MDHEN, SYDVKM. The V end was cut by 6 bases, the J end by 7 bases, with 16 bases between. This CDR3 is 14 amino acids long.

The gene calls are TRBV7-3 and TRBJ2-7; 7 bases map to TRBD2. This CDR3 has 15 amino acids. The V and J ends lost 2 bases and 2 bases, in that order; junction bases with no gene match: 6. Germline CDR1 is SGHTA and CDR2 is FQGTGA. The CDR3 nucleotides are TGTGCCAGCAGCTTAGGAGCGGGACCGGCCTACGAGCAGTACTTC. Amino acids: CASSLGAGPAYEQYF.

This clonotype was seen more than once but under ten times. The CDR3: CATSDPRAQGAPDTQYF. In nucleotides, the CDR3 is TGTGCCACCAGTGATCCCCGCGCACAGGGGGCACCAGATACGCAGTATTTT. This chain connects TRBV24-1 to TRBJ2-3; 9 bases are shared with TRBD1. Trimming at V came to 3 bases and at J to 4 bases, leaving 10 bases not matched to a gene. CDR1 and CDR2 from the germline V gene are KGHDR and SFDVKD. The CDR3 consists of 17 residues.

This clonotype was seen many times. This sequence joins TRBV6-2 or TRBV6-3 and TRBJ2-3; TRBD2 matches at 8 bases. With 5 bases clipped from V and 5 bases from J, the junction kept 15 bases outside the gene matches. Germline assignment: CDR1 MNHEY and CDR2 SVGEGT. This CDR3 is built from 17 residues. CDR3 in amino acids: CASSEGASGPLGDTQYF. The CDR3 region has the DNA TGTGCCAGCAGTGAAGGTGCTAGCGGGCCCCTGGGAGATACGCAGTATTTT.

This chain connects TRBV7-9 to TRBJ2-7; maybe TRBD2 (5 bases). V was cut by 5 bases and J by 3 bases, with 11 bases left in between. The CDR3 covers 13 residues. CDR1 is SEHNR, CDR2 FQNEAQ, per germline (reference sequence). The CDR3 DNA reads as TGTGCCAGCAGCCCCCTTAGCGTCTACGAGCAGTACTTC. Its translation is CASSPLSVYEQYF.